This T cell receptor (beta chain) was recovered during a study of PD-L1 blockade in urothelial cancer. The wider study: Patients commenced atezolizumab in 2014, and it was given at 1,200 mg intravenously every 3 weeks. A median blood sample held 141,255 T cells and approximately 83,000 unique TCRs.

The time point was: peripheral blood 6 weeks after treatment start. Note on this clone: Its antigen is not known.

Clones were sequenced by immunoSEQ multiplex PCR, and TCRdb holds only the in-frame ones, with some missing. In the table there are around 69,000 clones, 80% to 95% of which are singletons. Study-wide results and limits: Tumor-associated clones in blood expanded more at 3 weeks in durable-benefit patients.

The germline V and J ends were trimmed by 5 bases and 0 bases, with 14 bases remaining between them. Germline CDR1 and CDR2: SGHTA and FQGNSA. The CDR3 is made up of 16 amino acids. This clonotype originated in a woman of 80 years or more with urothelial cancer. The material was PBMCs, obtained around atezolizumab (anti-PD-L1) treatment. This chain connects TRBV7-2 to TRBJ1-3, with D uncertain. CDR3 sequence: CASSREVLASGNTIYF. The CDR3 DNA sequence: TGTGCCAGCAGCCGAGAGGTTCTCGCCTCTGGAAACACCATATATTTT.